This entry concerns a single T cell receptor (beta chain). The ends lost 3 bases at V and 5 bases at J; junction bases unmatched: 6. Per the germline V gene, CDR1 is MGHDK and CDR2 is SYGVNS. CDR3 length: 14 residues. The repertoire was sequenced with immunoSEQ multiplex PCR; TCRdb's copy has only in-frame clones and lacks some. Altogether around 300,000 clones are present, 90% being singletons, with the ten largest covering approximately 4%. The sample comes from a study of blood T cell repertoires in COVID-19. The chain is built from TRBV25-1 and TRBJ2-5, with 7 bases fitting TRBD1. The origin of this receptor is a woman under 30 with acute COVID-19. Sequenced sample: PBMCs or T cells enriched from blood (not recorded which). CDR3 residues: CASSDLDRVETQYF. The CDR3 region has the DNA TGTGCCAGCAGTGACCTTGACAGGGTGGAGACCCAGTACTTC.